This T cell receptor beta chain was sequenced during a study of tumor-infiltrating lymphocytes in primary liver carcinoma. TCR beta cDNA came from about 0.55 ug total RNA, primed with a constant-region primer. Each TCR beta library was derived from three nested multiplex PCR rounds that employed slightly modified ARM-PCR. Each of the first two PCR rounds ran roughly 9 cycles with TRBV1-TRBV30 forward and C-beta reverse primers. TCRdb re-called the multiplex PCR reads with MiXCR, one entry per CDR3 protein. The sample consists of 20,000 to 25,000 distinct CDR3 sequences, around 80% of them appearing once. This clonotype was recorded a few times. A much more abundant neighbour one base away suggests this may be a read error. Without any cell sorting, roughly 20-32 mg of bulk tissue yielded co-extracted RNA and DNA. Cases comprised patients with primary liver carcinoma who received surgical resection.

The germline V gene has CDR1 MGHRA and CDR2 YSYEKL. The CDR3 spans 15 residues. The sequenced sample was liver tumor tissue from sampling region 2. As for subset: tumor region T2, inferior pole. The chain links TRBV4-1 to TRBJ2-7; possible D gene TRBD1, 6 bases. The clonotype comes from a woman in her twenties or thirties with primary liver carcinoma and hepatitis B virus infection. This chain's CDR3 is CASGQDYRVIYEQYF. The CDR3 nucleotides are TGTGCCAGCGGCCAAGATTACAGGGTGATATACGAGCAGTACTTC.